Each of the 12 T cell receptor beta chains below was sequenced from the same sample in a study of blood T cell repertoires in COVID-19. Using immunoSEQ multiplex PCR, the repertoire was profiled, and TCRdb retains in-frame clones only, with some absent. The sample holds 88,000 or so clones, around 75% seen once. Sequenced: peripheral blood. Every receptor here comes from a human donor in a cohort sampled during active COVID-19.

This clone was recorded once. CDR3 residues: CASSRDRDRQPQHF. CDR3 DNA sequence: TGTGCCAGCAGCAGGGACAGGGATCGGCAGCCCCAGCATTTT. This chain uses TRBV6-5 with TRBJ1-5; 9 bases line up with TRBD1. Germline V gene lookup returns CDR1 MNHEY and CDR2 SVGAGI. The CDR3 sequence is 14 residues long. Trimming took 6 bases from V and 7 from J; bases not matched to a gene: 7.

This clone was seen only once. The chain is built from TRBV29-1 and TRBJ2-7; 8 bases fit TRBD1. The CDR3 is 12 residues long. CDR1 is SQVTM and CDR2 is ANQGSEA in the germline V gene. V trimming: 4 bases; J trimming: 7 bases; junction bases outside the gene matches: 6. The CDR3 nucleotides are TGCAGCGTTGGTCAGGGGGCTAGTGAGCAGTACTTC. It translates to CSVGQGASEQYF.

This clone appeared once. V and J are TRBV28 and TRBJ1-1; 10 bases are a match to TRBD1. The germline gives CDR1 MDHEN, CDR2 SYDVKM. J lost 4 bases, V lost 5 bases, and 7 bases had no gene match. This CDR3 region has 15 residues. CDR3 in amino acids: CASSPDRGIGTEAFF. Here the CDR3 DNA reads TGTGCCAGCAGTCCGGACAGGGGGATCGGCACTGAAGCTTTCTTT. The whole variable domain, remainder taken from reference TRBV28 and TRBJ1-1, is DVKVTQSSRYLVKRTGEKVFLECVQDMDHENMFWYRQDPGLGLRLIYFSYDVKMKEKGDIPEGYSVSREKKERFSLILESASTNQTSMYLCASSPDRGIGTEAFFGQGTRLTVV.

The CDR3 loop reads CAISESTGFGANVLTF. The CDR3 bases are TGTGCCATCAGTGAGTCGACAGGGTTTGGGGCCAACGTCCTGACTTTC. This chain joins TRBV10-3 and TRBJ2-6, with 7 bases matching TRBD1. The ends lost 0 bases at V and 3 bases at J; junction bases unmatched: 2. The germline V gene has CDR1 ENHRY and CDR2 SYGVKD. The CDR3 is made up of 16 amino acids.

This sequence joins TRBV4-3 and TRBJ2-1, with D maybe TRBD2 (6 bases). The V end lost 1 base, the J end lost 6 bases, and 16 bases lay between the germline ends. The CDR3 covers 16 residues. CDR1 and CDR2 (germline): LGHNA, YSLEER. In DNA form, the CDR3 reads TGCGCCAGCAGCCAAGGGATCCTCTTACTAGCCAATGAGCAGTTCTTC. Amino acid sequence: CASSQGILLLANEQFF.

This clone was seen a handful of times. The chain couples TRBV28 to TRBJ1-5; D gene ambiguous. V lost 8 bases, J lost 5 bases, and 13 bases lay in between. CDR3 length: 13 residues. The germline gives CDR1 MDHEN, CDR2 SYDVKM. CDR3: CASCGQAHQPQHF. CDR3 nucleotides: TGTGCCAGCTGTGGGCAGGCTCATCAGCCCCAGCATTTT.

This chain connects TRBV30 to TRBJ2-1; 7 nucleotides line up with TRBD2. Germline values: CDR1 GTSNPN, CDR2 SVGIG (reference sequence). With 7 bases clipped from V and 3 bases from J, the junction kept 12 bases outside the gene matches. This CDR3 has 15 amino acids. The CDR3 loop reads CAYTRMGGSYNEQFF. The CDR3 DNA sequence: TGTGCCTACACAAGAATGGGGGGGAGCTACAATGAGCAGTTCTTC.

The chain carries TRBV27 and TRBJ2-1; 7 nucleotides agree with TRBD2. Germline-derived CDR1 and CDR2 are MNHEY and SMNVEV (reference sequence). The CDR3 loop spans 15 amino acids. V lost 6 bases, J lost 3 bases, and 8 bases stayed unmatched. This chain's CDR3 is CASRRAGSGYNEQFF. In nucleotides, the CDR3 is TGTGCCAGCAGGCGAGCGGGATCCGGCTACAATGAGCAGTTCTTC.

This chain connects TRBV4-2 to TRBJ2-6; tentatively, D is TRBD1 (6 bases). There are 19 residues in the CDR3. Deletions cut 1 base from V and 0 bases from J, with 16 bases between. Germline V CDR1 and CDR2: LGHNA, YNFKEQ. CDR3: CASSQAQGPAGSGANVLTF. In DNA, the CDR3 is TGTGCCAGCAGCCAAGCTCAGGGGCCAGCTGGCTCTGGGGCCAACGTCCTGACTTTC.

CDR3 amino acids: CASSLGRDYEQYF. The CDR3 DNA reads as TGTGCCAGCAGCTTAGGGCGGGACTACGAGCAGTACTTC. The chain uses TRBV7-8 and TRBJ2-7; possibly TRBD2 for D (6 bases). Germline-derived CDR1 and CDR2 are SGHVS and FQNEAQ. This CDR3 is 13 amino acids long. V was cut by 1 base and J by 3 bases, with 7 bases left in between. The full variable domain, completed using reference TRBV7-8 and TRBJ2-7, is GAGVSQSPRYKVAKRGQDVALRCDPISGHVSLFWYQQALGQGPEFLTYFQNEAQLDKSGLPSDRFFAERPEGSVSTLKIQRTQQEDSAVYLCASSLGRDYEQYFGPGTRLTVT.

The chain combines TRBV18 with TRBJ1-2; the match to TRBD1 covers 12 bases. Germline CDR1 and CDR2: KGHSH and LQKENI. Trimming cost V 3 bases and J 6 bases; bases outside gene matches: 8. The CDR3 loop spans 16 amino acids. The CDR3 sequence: CASSPTRGQGADGYTF. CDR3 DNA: TGTGCCAGCTCACCGACCCGGGGACAGGGGGCCGATGGCTACACCTTC.

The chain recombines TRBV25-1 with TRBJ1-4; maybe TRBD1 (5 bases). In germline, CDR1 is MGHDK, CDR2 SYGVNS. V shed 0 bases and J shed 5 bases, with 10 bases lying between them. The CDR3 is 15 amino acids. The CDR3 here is CASSEYAGRNEKLFF. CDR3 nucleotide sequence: TGTGCCAGCAGTGAATATGCAGGGAGGAATGAAAAACTGTTTTTT.